What follows are 22 T cell receptor beta chains derived from one specimen sequenced in a study of T cells after yellow fever vaccination. TCRdb recomputed calls from the 5' RACE reads with MiXCR, one row per CDR3 protein. The sample holds tens of thousands of distinct CDR3 sequences; about 6% are singletons and the top ten take about 25%. This material consisted of PBMCs, either bulk or a sorted T-cell subset (CD4+, CD8+, memory, or dextramer-sorted; not recorded which), taken on the day of the yellow fever booster vaccination. The receptors come from a man aged 30 to 45 who received the YFV17D yellow fever vaccine.

This clonotype was observed at least ten times. The rearrangement uses TRBV5-1 and TRBJ1-6; D not resolved. V lost 0 bases and J 9 bases, leaving 7 bases between the germline ends. The CDR3 has 13 residues. Germline CDR1 is SGHRS and CDR2 is YFSETQ. Here the CDR3 DNA reads TGCGCCAGCAGCTTGGCCCAGAGTTCACCCCTCCACTTT. Protein sequence: CASSLAQSSPLHF.

This clonotype appeared many times. The chain is built from TRBV6-1 and TRBJ2-4; D uncertain. Deletions cut 6 bases from V and 0 bases from J, with 15 bases between. This CDR3 comprises 16 residues. Germline V gene lookup returns CDR1 MNHNS and CDR2 SASEGT. As DNA, the CDR3 is TGTGCCAGCAGCCAAGGCTCATCTCTAGCCAAAAACATTCAGTACTTC. It codes for CASSQGSSLAKNIQYF.

In its sample, this clonotype was seen many times. The chain has TRBV20-1 and TRBJ1-1, with D hard to call. This CDR3 contains 11 residues. Trimming removed 2 bases at V and 5 bases at J, with 6 bases between. Germline V gives CDR1 DFQATT, CDR2 SNEGSKA (reference sequence). Written as DNA, the CDR3 is TGCAGTGCTAGACAGGCTACTGAAGCTTTCTTT. This sequence encodes CSARQATEAFF.

This clonotype appeared many times. The rearrangement links TRBV7-9 to TRBJ1-1; D uncertain. The ends were cut back, 1 base at V and 0 bases at J, with 12 bases in the middle. Per germline, CDR1 SEHNR and CDR2 FQNEAQ (reference sequence). The CDR3 runs 16 residues. DNA of the CDR3: TGTGCCAGCAGCTTAGATGGAGGGATCATGAACACTGAAGCTTTCTTT. Translating it yields CASSLDGGIMNTEAFF.

This clonotype is a singleton in its sample. The chain is built from TRBV14 and TRBJ1-1; D perhaps matches TRBD1 (5 bases). Germline-derived CDR1 and CDR2 are SGHDN and FVKESK. CDR3 length: 14 amino acids. The ends were cut back, 4 bases at V and 4 bases at J, with 13 bases in the middle. Here the CDR3 DNA reads TGTGCCAGCAGCCTAAGACCTCAGGGCACTGAAGCTTTCTTT. Residues: CASSLRPQGTEAFF.

This clonotype was counted ten times or more. This chain uses TRBV20-1 with TRBJ2-2; possibly TRBD1 for D (6 bases). The CDR3 totals 15 residues. V was trimmed by 3 bases and J by 1 base, leaving 12 bases between them. Germline V gene lookup returns CDR1 DFQATT and CDR2 SNEGSKA (reference sequence). This chain's CDR3 is CSASLLTGNTGELFF. CDR3 nucleotides: TGCAGTGCTAGCCTCCTGACAGGGAACACCGGGGAGCTGTTTTTT.

This clonotype was detected many times. The rearrangement joins TRBV21-1 to TRBJ2-1; the table names TRBD2, a call not compared with the DNA. TRBV21-1 is assigned pseudogene status. The CDR3 contains 17 residues. The CDR3 reads CASSAGTSGSSYNEQFF. In DNA form, the CDR3 reads TGTGCCAGCAGCGCCGGGACTAGCGGGAGCTCCTACAATGAGCAGTTCTTC.

This clonotype was seen many times. The genes are TRBV20-1 and TRBJ2-1; D is possibly TRBD1 or TRBD2 (5 bases each). This CDR3 has 14 residues. V was shortened by 7 bases and J by 7 bases, with 20 bases between the two germline ends. Germline lookup yields CDR1 DFQATT and CDR2 SNEGSKA (reference sequence). The CDR3 sequence: CSGTGTHLGNEQFF. The DNA of the CDR3 is TGCAGTGGTACCGGGACCCACCTCGGGAATGAGCAGTTCTTC.

A remark on this clonotype: A much bigger clone sits one base away, suggesting this may be a read error. The chain links TRBV7-9 to TRBJ2-3, with a tentative D call TRBD1 (5 bases). Germline V gene lookup returns CDR1 SEHNR and CDR2 FQNEAQ (reference sequence). This CDR3 is 16 amino acids long. The CDR3 coding sequence is TGTGCCAGCAGCTTAGGGGGCGCCTCCTTCACAGATACGAAGTATTTT. Amino acid sequence: CASSLGGASFTDTKYF.

This clonotype came up many times. The chain joins TRBV7-9 to TRBJ2-3; 12 positions agree with TRBD2. CDR1 and CDR2 from the germline V gene are SEHNR and FQNEAQ (reference sequence). The J segment lost 3 bases and the V segment lost 5 bases, leaving 6 bases of the junction unmatched. The CDR3 sequence is 16 residues long. For the CDR3, the DNA is TGTGCCAGCAGCACCCAGACTAGCGGGAGAACAGATACGCAGTATTTT. Protein sequence: CASSTQTSGRTDTQYF.

This clonotype was seen many times. J is TRBJ2-7 and V is TRBV7-2; TRBD1 aligns across 11 bases. The V segment lost 5 bases and the J segment 7 bases; nucleotides outside the gene matches: 10. Germline V gene lookup returns CDR1 SGHTA and CDR2 FQGNSA. The CDR3 is made up of 15 amino acids. The CDR3 DNA sequence: TGTGCCAGCAGCGTCCCCCGGACAGGGGGCCTTGAGCAGTACTTC. Translating gives CASSVPRTGGLEQYF.

In this sample, this clonotype turned up many times. J is TRBJ2-1 and V is TRBV20-1; 8 nucleotides match TRBD2. In germline, CDR1 is DFQATT, CDR2 SNEGSKA (reference sequence). The V gene end was trimmed by 0 bases and the J gene end by 2 bases; junction bases not matched to a gene: 3. The CDR3 consists of 15 residues. The CDR3 DNA follows: TGCAGTGCTAGAGATCCACTAGCGGCCTACAATGAGCAGTTCTTC. Its translation: CSARDPLAAYNEQFF.

This clonotype was found many times. The chain employs TRBV27 and TRBJ2-1, with a possible D match to TRBD1 (5 bases). V gave up 2 bases and J gave up 7 bases, with 6 bases separating them. CDR1 and CDR2 from the germline V gene are MNHEY and SMNVEV (reference sequence). CDR3 size: 12 residues. CDR3 in DNA: TGTGCCAGCAGTTTAAAGGGGAATGAGCAGTTCTTC. Its protein is CASSLKGNEQFF.

This clonotype has ten or more counts. The chain couples TRBV19 to TRBJ2-3; 12 bases fit TRBD2. Per the germline V gene, CDR1 is LNHDA and CDR2 is SQIVND (reference sequence). V shed 10 bases and J 3 bases; nucleotides not matched to a gene: 5. The CDR3 is 14 residues long. CDR3 nucleotides: TGTGCCACGCGACTAGCGGGAGTTACAGATACGCAGTATTTT. This encodes CATRLAGVTDTQYF.

As regards this clonotype: This could be a read error, since a much larger clone is one nucleotide away. Because the CDR3 is missing its conserved closing phenylalanine or tryptophan, this is likely a read error. The chain joins TRBV7-2 to TRBJ2-6; D not resolved. The V end lost 3 bases, the J end lost 4 bases, and 10 bases lay between the germline ends. CDR3 length: 15 residues. The germline gives CDR1 SGHTA, CDR2 FQGNSA. CDR3 residues: CASSLTGTGANVLTS. The CDR3, as DNA: TGTGCCAGCAGCTTGACGGGTACAGGGGCCAACGTCCTGACTTCC.

This clonotype was seen ten or more times. V and J are TRBV27 and TRBJ2-7; TRBD2 matches 9 bases. Germline V gene lookup returns CDR1 MNHEY and CDR2 SMNVEV (reference sequence). Germline trimming cut 5 bases from V and 6 bases from J; bases unmatched to any gene: 8. The CDR3 spans 14 residues. CDR3 coding DNA: TGTGCCAGCAGTGGGGGTAGCGGGAGCGTCGAGCAGTACTTC. Protein sequence: CASSGGSGSVEQYF.

The chain links TRBV20-1 to TRBJ2-1; D possibly corresponds to TRBD1 (6 bases). The CDR3 runs to 14 residues. Per the germline V gene, CDR1 is DFQATT and CDR2 is SNEGSKA (reference sequence). Trimming removed 3 bases from V and 0 bases from J, with 9 bases in between. This CDR3 is CSASRGSSYNEQFF. CDR3 in DNA: TGCAGTGCTAGTAGGGGGAGCTCCTACAATGAGCAGTTCTTC.

This clonotype was seen a handful of times. The V gene is TRBV5-1, the J gene TRBJ2-7; D possibly matches TRBD1 or TRBD2 (5 bases each). This CDR3 is 13 amino acids long. Trimming pared 1 base from V and 4 bases from J, leaving 9 bases between. The germline V gene encodes CDR1 SGHRS and CDR2 YFSETQ. The CDR3 coding sequence is TGCGCCAGCAGCTTGATGGGGGATTACGAGCAGTACTTC. It yields the protein CASSLMGDYEQYF. Full variable domain (rest looked up from reference TRBV5-1 and TRBJ2-7): KAGVTQTPRYLIKTRGQQVTLSCSPISGHRSVSWYQQTPGQGLQFLFEYFSETQRNKGNFPGRFSGRQFSNSRSEMNVSTLELGDSALYLCASSLMGDYEQYFGPGTRLTVT.

The sample holds many counts of this clonotype. The chain combines TRBV5-1 with TRBJ2-3; D uncertain. The CDR3 length is 15 residues. The ends were cut back, 4 bases at V and 5 bases at J, with 17 bases in the middle. Germline V gene data show CDR1 as SGHRS and CDR2 as YFSETQ. The CDR3 DNA follows: TGCGCCAGCAGCCTCAACCGAAAAAGAGGAGATACGCAGTATTTT. Protein product: CASSLNRKRGDTQYF.

Ten or more counts support this clonotype. The chain joins TRBV7-9 to TRBJ2-1, with D perhaps matching TRBD2 (5 bases). The CDR3 is made up of 12 amino acids. Germline V gene lookup returns CDR1 SEHNR and CDR2 FQNEAQ (reference sequence). Trimming removed 10 bases from V and 6 bases from J, with 13 bases in between. In DNA form, the CDR3 reads TGTGCCATTGCGGAGGACCTCAATGAGCAGTTCTTC. It translates to CAIAEDLNEQFF. The full variable domain, completed using reference TRBV7-9 and TRBJ2-1, is DTGVSQNPRHKITKRGQNVTFRCDPISEHNRLYWYRQTLGQGPEFLTYFQNEAQLEKSRLLSDRFSAERPKGSFSTLEIQRTEQGDSAMYLCAIAEDLNEQFFGPGTRLTVL.

The V call is TRBV7-8, the J call TRBJ2-6; D is unclear. This CDR3 is 17 amino acids long. In germline, CDR1 is SGHVS, CDR2 FQNEAQ. Trimming cost V 4 bases and J 0 bases, with 13 bases left between them. Here the CDR3 DNA reads TGTGCCAGCAGCTACCCCCCGTTTAGCTCTGGGGCCAACGTCCTGACTTTC. Its translation is CASSYPPFSSGANVLTF.

This clonotype was seen a handful of times. J is TRBJ2-7 and V is TRBV5-1, with 10 nucleotides matching TRBD2. The CDR3 runs to 16 residues. V dropped 5 bases and J dropped 0; count of bases not matched to a gene: 8. CDR1 and CDR2 from the germline V gene are SGHRS and YFSETQ. The CDR3 sequence: CASSIVLAGHSYEQYF. DNA of the CDR3: TGCGCCAGCAGTATTGTACTAGCGGGACACTCCTACGAGCAGTACTTC. The full variable domain, rest sourced from reference TRBV5-1 and TRBJ2-7, is KAGVTQTPRYLIKTRGQQVTLSCSPISGHRSVSWYQQTPGQGLQFLFEYFSETQRNKGNFPGRFSGRQFSNSRSEMNVSTLELGDSALYLCASSIVLAGHSYEQYFGPGTRLTVT.